One and the same sample provided the 16 T cell receptor beta chains below, sequenced in a study of breast tumors, draining lymph nodes, adjacent tissues (dated by TCRdb to the mid-2010s). Lymph node samples came from the axillary draining lymph nodes of breast cancer patients. Libraries were prepared through multiplex PCR. The sequencer was an Illumina HiSeq 2000. The public reads were reprocessed in TCRdb via fastp at Q25 and MiXCR, keeping in-frame beta chains. All rows with the same CDR3 protein become a single entry with the most common DNA and genes. For this sample there are over 100,000 distinct CDR3 sequences; approximately 20% appear just once. Together, the top ten hold around 2.6% of the sample. The specimen sequenced was axillary lymph node tissue. These receptors all come from a female donor with breast cancer. Some clones in this sample may be carry-over from other donors' samples.

V is TRBV29-1 and J is TRBJ2-3, with 10 nucleotides matching TRBD1. V lost 6 bases to trimming and J lost 6 bases; unmatched junction nucleotides: 3. Looked up from germline, CDR1 is SQVTM and CDR2 is ANQGSEA. The CDR3 spans 12 residues. The CDR3 is CSVGTGVDTQYF. The CDR3 DNA follows: TGCAGCGTCGGGACAGGGGTTGATACGCAGTATTTT.

V gene TRBV6-2 or TRBV6-3 combines with J gene TRBJ2-5; 8 nucleotides align to TRBD1. The CDR3 extends over 16 amino acids. From germline, CDR1 is MNHEY and CDR2 SVGEGT. With V trimmed by 2 bases and J by 0 bases, 5 bases remained unmatched. The CDR3 here is CASSYHGQGDQETQYF. In DNA, the CDR3 is TGTGCCAGCAGTTACCATGGACAGGGAGACCAAGAGACCCAGTACTTC.

The chain carries TRBV20-1 and TRBJ2-7; 7 nucleotides match TRBD2. V shed 5 bases, J shed 2 bases, and the junction held 9 bases outside the gene matches. The CDR3 sequence is 14 residues long. Per germline, CDR1 DFQATT and CDR2 SNEGSKA (reference sequence). The CDR3 is CSAPRERAPYEQYF. The CDR3 nucleotides are TGCAGTGCTCCGCGGGAGAGGGCCCCCTACGAGCAGTACTTC.

This clonotype was recorded at least ten times. This sequence joins TRBV7-2 and TRBJ2-5; the match to TRBD2 covers 11 bases. The CDR3 contains 18 residues. Germline V CDR1 and CDR2: SGHTA, FQGNSA. The trim removed 1 base at V and 2 bases at J, leaving 9 bases unmatched. The CDR3 sequence: CASSLGFLAGGGQETQYF. Written as DNA, the CDR3 is TGTGCCAGCAGCTTAGGGTTTCTAGCGGGAGGTGGACAAGAGACCCAGTACTTC. Combining the CDR3 with reference TRBV7-2 and TRBJ2-5 gives the whole variable domain GAGVSQSPSNKVTEKGKDVELRCDPISGHTALYWYRQSLGQGLEFLIYFQGNSAPDKSGLPSDRFSAERTGGSVSTLTIQRTQQEDSAVYLCASSLGFLAGGGQETQYFGPGTRLLVL.

This clonotype was observed many times. This chain connects TRBV6-1 to TRBJ1-4; D unresolved. This CDR3 contains 14 residues. V was shortened by 4 bases and J by 6 bases, with 12 bases between the two germline ends. Germline CDR1 and CDR2: MNHNS and SASEGT. CDR3 in amino acids: CASSVWGEDEKLFF. The CDR3 DNA reads as TGTGCCAGCAGTGTTTGGGGTGAGGATGAAAAACTGTTTTTT.

This clonotype was counted many times. This sequence joins TRBV20-1 and TRBJ1-2, with TRBD1 identical over 7 bases. V trimming: 5 bases; J trimming: 13 bases; junction bases outside the gene matches: 13. This CDR3 is 12 amino acids long. Germline lookup yields CDR1 DFQATT and CDR2 SNEGSKA (reference sequence). In DNA form, the CDR3 reads TGCAGTGCTTACCAGGGGGAAATATCTCCCACCTTC. This gives the protein CSAYQGEISPTF.

The chain carries TRBV12-3 or TRBV12-4 and TRBJ1-1; 7 bases are a match to TRBD1. The CDR3 spans 15 residues. V dropped 5 bases and J dropped 1; count of bases not matched to a gene: 7. CDR3 loop: CASSLTGTENTEAFF. DNA for the CDR3: TGTGCCAGCAGTCTAACCGGGACAGAGAACACTGAAGCTTTCTTT.

This clonotype occurred many times. The chain has TRBV4-1 and TRBJ2-3, with a possible D match to TRBD1 (6 bases). Germline V lookup: CDR1 MGHRA, CDR2 YSYEKL. CDR3 size: 15 residues. V was pared by 0 bases and J by 6 bases, with 13 bases between. CDR3 protein: CASSQDQVRGDTQYF. CDR3 in DNA: TGCGCCAGCAGCCAAGACCAGGTGAGGGGGGATACGCAGTATTTT.

The chain recombines TRBV2 with TRBJ1-1, with D possibly matching TRBD1 (6 bases). CDR1 SNHLY and CDR2 FYNNEI come from the germline V gene. CDR3 length: 14 residues. V was clipped by 3 bases and J by 5 bases, with 13 bases between them. Written as DNA, the CDR3 is TGTGCCAGCAGTGACGCAACAGGGCGGACTGAAGCTTTCTTT. Translation gives CASSDATGRTEAFF.

This clonotype was found once. No conserved phenylalanine or tryptophan is present at the end of the CDR3, so a read error is the likely explanation. The CDR3 bases are TGTGCCAGCAGTCGATTCGGGGACAGCTCCTACGAGCAGTACTGC. This translates into CASSRFGDSSYEQYC. The rearrangement joins TRBV2 to TRBJ2-7; 7 nucleotides align to TRBD1. This CDR3 is 15 amino acids long. The J segment lost 0 bases and the V segment lost 5 bases, leaving 7 bases of the junction unmatched. The V gene's germline CDR1 is SNHLY and CDR2 FYNNEI.

This clonotype was detected many times. The V call is TRBV29-1, the J call TRBJ2-5; D gene ambiguous. CDR1 is SQVTM and CDR2 is ANQGSEA in the germline V gene. The germline V and J ends were trimmed by 2 bases and 1 base, with 5 bases remaining between them. The CDR3 has 12 residues. CDR3 sequence (DNA): TGCAGCGTTGAACACAGCCAAGAGACCCAGTACTTC. The encoded protein is CSVEHSQETQYF.

Many counts were recorded for this clonotype. The chain recombines TRBV6-6 with TRBJ2-7; 9 nucleotides agree with TRBD1. Germline CDR1 is MNHNY and CDR2 is SVGAGI (reference sequence). The CDR3 loop spans 13 amino acids. V was pared by 11 bases and J by 5 bases, with 10 bases of the junction left unmatched. CDR3 residues: CAAARDRADEQYF. The CDR3 coding sequence is TGTGCCGCGGCCCGGGACAGGGCAGACGAGCAGTACTTC.

This clonotype was found many times. The chain joins TRBV20-1 to TRBJ1-2; the D is unclear. V was shortened by 0 bases and J by 5 bases, with 7 bases between the two germline ends. The CDR3 totals 12 residues. Germline CDR1 is DFQATT and CDR2 is SNEGSKA (reference sequence). CDR3 loop: CSARDQGYGYTF. The DNA for the CDR3 is TGCAGTGCTAGAGATCAAGGGTATGGCTACACCTTC.

The chain employs TRBV28 and TRBJ2-1; no firm D call. Germline lookup yields CDR1 MDHEN and CDR2 SYDVKM. This CDR3 region has 14 residues. V shed 6 bases and J shed 0 bases, with 9 bases lying between them. CDR3 amino acids: CASRKPSSYNEQFF. DNA of the CDR3: TGTGCCAGCAGGAAGCCTAGCTCCTACAATGAGCAGTTCTTC. Filled out from reference TRBV28 and TRBJ2-1, the complete variable domain reads DVKVTQSSRYLVKRTGEKVFLECVQDMDHENMFWYRQDPGLGLRLIYFSYDVKMKEKGDIPEGYSVSREKKERFSLILESASTNQTSMYLCASRKPSSYNEQFFGPGTRLTVL.

In this sample, this clonotype turned up many times. The chain is built from TRBV10-3 and TRBJ2-7, with TRBD1 identical over 10 bases. This CDR3 region has 15 residues. The V and J ends lost 4 bases and 5 bases, in that order; junction bases with no gene match: 8. CDR1 is ENHRY and CDR2 is SYGVKD in the germline V gene. In DNA form, the CDR3 reads TGTGCCATCAGTGGACGACAGGGGGCGAAGGACGAGCAGTACTTC. Residues: CAISGRQGAKDEQYF.

Concerning this clonotype itself: A much larger clone differs by one base, so this may be a read error. Since no conserved phenylalanine or tryptophan closes the CDR3, a read error is the likely cause. The chain recombines TRBV5-1 with TRBJ2-1; TRBD2 agrees at 12 bases. Per the germline V gene, CDR1 is SGHRS and CDR2 is YFSETQ. CDR3 size: 18 residues. J lost 0 bases, V lost 3 bases, and 7 bases had no gene match. The CDR3 loop reads CASSYQATSGSSYNEQFS. In DNA form, the CDR3 reads TGCGCCAGCAGCTACCAAGCGACTAGCGGGAGCTCCTACAATGAGCAGTTCTCC.